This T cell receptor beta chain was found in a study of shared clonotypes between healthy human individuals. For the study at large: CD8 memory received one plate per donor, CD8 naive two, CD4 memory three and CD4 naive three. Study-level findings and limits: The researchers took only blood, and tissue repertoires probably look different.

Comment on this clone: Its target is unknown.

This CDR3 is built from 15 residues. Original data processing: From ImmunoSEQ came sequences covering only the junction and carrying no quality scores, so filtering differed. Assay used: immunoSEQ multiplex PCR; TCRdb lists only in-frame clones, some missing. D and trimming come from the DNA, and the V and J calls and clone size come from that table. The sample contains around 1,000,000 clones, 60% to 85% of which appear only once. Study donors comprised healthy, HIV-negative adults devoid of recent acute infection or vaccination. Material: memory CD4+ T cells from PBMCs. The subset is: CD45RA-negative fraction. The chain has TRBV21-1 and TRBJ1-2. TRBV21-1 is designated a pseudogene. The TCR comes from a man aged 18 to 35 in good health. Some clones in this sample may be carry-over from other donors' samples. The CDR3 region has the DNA TGTGCCAGCAGCAAAGCGGGGTCAAGTTCCTATGGCTACACCTTC. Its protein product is CASSKAGSSSYGYTF.